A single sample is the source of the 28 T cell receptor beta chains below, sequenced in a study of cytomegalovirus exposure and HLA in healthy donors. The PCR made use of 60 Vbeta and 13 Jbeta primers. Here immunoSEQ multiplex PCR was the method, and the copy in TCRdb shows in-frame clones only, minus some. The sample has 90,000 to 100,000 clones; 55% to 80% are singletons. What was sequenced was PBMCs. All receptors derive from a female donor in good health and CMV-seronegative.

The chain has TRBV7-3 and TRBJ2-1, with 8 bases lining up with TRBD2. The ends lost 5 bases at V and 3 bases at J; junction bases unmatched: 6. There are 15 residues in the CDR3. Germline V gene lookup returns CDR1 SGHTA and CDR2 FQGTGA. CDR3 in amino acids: CASSKGGTSYNEQFF. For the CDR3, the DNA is TGTGCCAGCAGCAAGGGCGGGACTAGCTACAATGAGCAGTTCTTC. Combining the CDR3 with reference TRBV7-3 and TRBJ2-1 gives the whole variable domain GAGVSQTPSNKVTEKGKYVELRCDPISGHTALYWYRQSLGQGPEFLIYFQGTGAADDSGLPNDRFFAVRPEGSVSTLKIQRTERGDSAVYLCASSKGGTSYNEQFFGPGTRLTVL.

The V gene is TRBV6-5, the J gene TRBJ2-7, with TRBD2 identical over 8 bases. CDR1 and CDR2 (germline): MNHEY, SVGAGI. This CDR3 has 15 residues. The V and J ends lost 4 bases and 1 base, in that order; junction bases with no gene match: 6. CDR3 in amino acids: CASSSTSGESYEQYF. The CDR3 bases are TGTGCCAGCAGTTCCACTAGCGGAGAGTCCTACGAGCAGTACTTC.

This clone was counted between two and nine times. The CDR3, as DNA: TGTGCCAGCTCACCACGGACAGGCTCTGAAGCTTTCTTT. Protein product: CASSPRTGSEAFF. This chain uses TRBV18 with TRBJ1-1; TRBD1 agrees at 7 bases. CDR1 and CDR2 from the germline V gene are KGHSH and LQKENI. The CDR3 has 13 amino acids. V lost 1 base, J lost 6 bases, and 2 bases stayed unmatched. Using reference TRBV18 and TRBJ1-1 for the parts outside the CDR3, the full variable domain is NAGVMQNPRHLVRRRGQEARLRCSPMKGHSHVYWYRQLPEEGLKFMVYLQKENIIDESGMPKERFSAEFPKEGPSILRIQQVVRGDSAAYFCASSPRTGSEAFFGQGTRLTVV.

The CDR3 reads CAISEYGAGANVLTF. CDR3 DNA: TGTGCCATCAGTGAGTACGGGGCTGGGGCCAACGTCCTGACTTTC. J is TRBJ2-6 and V is TRBV10-3; maybe TRBD2 (5 bases). Trimming shortened V by 1 base and J by 2 bases, and 6 bases separated the two germline ends. Looked up from germline, CDR1 is ENHRY and CDR2 is SYGVKD. This CDR3 is 15 amino acids long.

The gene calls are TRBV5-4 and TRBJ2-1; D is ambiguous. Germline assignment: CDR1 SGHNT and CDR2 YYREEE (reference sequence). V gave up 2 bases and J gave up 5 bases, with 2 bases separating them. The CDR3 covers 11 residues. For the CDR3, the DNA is TGTGCCAGCAGCTTCAACAATGAGCAGTTCTTC. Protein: CASSFNNEQFF.

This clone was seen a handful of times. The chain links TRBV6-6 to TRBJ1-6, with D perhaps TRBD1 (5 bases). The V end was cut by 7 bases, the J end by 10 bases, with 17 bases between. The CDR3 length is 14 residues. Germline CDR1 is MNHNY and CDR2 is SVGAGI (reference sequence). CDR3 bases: TGTGCCAGCAACGAGGGGACTGCGAGCTCACCCCTCCACTTT. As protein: CASNEGTASSPLHF.

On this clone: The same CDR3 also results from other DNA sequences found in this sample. The CDR3 DNA reads as TGTGCCAGCAGTGCGGGGGGGGGCACAGATACGCAGTATTTT. Translating gives CASSAGGGTDTQYF. This chain connects TRBV6-4 to TRBJ2-3, with TRBD2 matching over 8 bases. CDR3 length equals 14 residues. Germline CDR1 reads MRHNA; CDR2 reads SNTAGT. Unmatched junction bases numbered 1, after V lost 4 bases and J lost 1 base.

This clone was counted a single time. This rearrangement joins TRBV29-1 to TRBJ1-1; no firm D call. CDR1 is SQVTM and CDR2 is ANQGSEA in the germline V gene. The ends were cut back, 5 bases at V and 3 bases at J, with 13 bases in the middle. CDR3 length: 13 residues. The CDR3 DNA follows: TGCAGCGTTACTGTCTTGGCGGACACTGAAGCTTTCTTT. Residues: CSVTVLADTEAFF.

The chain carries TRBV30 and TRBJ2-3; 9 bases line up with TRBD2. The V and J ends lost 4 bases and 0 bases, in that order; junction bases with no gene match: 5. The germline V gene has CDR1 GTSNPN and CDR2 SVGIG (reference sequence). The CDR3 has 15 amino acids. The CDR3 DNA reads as TGTGCCTGGACACCTAGCGGGGTGAGCACAGATACGCAGTATTTT. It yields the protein CAWTPSGVSTDTQYF.

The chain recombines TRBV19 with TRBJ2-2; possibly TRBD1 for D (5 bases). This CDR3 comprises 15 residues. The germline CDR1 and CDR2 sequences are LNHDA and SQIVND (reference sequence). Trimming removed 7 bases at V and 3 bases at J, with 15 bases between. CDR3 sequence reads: CASKGLVRDTGELFF. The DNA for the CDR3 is TGTGCCAGTAAGGGGTTGGTCCGGGACACCGGGGAGCTGTTTTTT. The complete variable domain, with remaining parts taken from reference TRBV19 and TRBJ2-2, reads DGGITQSPKYLFRKEGQNVTLSCEQNLNHDAMYWYRQDPGQGLRLIYYSQIVNDFQKGDIAEGYSVSREKKESFPLTVTSAQKNPTAFYLCASKGLVRDTGELFFGEGSRLTVL.

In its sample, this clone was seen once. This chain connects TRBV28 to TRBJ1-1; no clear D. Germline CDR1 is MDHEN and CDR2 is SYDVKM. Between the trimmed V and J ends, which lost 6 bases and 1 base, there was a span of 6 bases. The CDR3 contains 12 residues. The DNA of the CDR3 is TGTGCCAGCAGCCCCAGGAACACTGAAGCTTTCTTT. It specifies CASSPRNTEAFF.

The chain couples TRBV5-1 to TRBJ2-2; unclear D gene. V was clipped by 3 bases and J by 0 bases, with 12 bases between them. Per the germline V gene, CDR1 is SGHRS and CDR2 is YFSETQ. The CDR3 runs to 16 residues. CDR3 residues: CASSSTWRTNTGELFF. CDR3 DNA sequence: TGCGCCAGCAGCTCGACTTGGCGGACGAACACCGGGGAGCTGTTTTTT.

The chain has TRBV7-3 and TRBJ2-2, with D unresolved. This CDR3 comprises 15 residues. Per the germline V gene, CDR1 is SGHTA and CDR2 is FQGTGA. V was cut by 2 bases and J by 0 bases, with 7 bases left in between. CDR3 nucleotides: TGTGCCAGCAGCTTATCAGGATCGAACACCGGGGAGCTGTTTTTT. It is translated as CASSLSGSNTGELFF.

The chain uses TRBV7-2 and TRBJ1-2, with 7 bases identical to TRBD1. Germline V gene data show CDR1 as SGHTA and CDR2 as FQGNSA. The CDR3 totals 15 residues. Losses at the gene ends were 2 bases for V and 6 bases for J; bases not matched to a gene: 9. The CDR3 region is CASSLYWQGGDGYTF. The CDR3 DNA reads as TGTGCCAGCAGCTTATACTGGCAAGGGGGCGATGGCTACACCTTC.

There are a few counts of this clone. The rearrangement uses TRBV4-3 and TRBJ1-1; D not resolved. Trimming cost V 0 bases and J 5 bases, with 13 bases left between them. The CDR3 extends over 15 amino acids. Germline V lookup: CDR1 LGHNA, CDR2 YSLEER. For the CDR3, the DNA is TGCGCCAGCAGCCAAGAACCCCTCCCGGGGACTGAAGCTTTCTTT. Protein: CASSQEPLPGTEAFF.

The CDR3 sequence is CAWSQQGGNTIYF. The CDR3 nucleotides are TGTGCCTGGAGCCAACAGGGTGGAAACACCATATATTTT. V is TRBV30 and J is TRBJ1-3, with TRBD1 as a possible D gene (6 bases). The V and J ends lost 3 bases and 3 bases respectively, with 9 bases between them. Germline V lookup: CDR1 GTSNPN, CDR2 SVGIG (reference sequence). This CDR3 is 13 amino acids long.

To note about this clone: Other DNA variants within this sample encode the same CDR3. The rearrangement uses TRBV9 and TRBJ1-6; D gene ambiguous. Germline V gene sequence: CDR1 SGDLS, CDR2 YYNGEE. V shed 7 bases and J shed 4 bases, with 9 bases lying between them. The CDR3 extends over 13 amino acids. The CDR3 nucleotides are TGTGCCAGCGGCTCACTATATAATTCACCCCTCCACTTT. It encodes CASGSLYNSPLHF.

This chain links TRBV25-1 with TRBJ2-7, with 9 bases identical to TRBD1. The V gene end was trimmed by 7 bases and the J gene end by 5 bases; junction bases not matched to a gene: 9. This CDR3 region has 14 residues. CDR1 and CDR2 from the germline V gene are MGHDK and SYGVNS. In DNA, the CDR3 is TGTGCCAGCAAAGACAGGGGGTCTCGAGACGAGCAGTACTTC. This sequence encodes CASKDRGSRDEQYF.

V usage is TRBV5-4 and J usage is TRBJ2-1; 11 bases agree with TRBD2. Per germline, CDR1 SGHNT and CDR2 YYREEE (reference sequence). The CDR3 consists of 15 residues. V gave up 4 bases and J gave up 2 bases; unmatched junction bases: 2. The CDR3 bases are TGTGCCAGCAGCCTGACTAGCGGGACCTACAATGAGCAGTTCTTC. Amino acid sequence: CASSLTSGTYNEQFF.

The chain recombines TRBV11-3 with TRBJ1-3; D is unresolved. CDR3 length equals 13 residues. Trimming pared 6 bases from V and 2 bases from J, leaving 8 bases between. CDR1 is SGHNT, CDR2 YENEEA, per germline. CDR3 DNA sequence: TGTGCCAGCAGGATAACAGCTGGAAACACCATATATTTT. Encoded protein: CASRITAGNTIYF.

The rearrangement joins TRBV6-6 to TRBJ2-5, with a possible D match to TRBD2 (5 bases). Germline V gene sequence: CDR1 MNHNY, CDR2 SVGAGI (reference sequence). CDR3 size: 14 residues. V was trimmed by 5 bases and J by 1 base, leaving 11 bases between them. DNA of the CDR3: TGTGCCAGCAGTCCCCGGGGAGTCCAAGAGACCCAGTACTTC. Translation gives CASSPRGVQETQYF.

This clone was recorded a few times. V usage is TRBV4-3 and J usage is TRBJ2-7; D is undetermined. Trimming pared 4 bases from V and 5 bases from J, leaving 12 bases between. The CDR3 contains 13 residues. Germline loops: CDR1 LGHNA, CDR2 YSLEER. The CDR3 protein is CASSRFYRDEQYF. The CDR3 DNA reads TGCGCCAGCAGCCGATTTTACCGCGACGAGCAGTACTTC.

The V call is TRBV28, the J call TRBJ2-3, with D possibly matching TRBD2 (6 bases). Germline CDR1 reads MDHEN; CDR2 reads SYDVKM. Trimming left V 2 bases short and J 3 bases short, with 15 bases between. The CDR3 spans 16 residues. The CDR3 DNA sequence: TGTGCCAGCAGTTTACTCGCGGGGCGGTCTACAGATACGCAGTATTTT. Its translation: CASSLLAGRSTDTQYF.

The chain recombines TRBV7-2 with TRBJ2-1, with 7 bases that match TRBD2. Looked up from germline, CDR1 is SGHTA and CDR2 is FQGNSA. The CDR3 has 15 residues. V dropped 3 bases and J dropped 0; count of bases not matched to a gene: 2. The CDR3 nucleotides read TGTGCCAGCAGCTTCCAGCGGGGCTCCTACAATGAGCAGTTCTTC. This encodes CASSFQRGSYNEQFF.

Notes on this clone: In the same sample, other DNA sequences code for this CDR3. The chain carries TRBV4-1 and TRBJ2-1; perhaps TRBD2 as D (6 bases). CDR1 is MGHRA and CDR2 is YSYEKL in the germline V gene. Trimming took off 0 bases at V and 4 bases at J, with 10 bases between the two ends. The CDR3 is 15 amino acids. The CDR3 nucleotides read TGCGCCAGCAGCCAAGATCTGGCGGGGTACAATGAGCAGTTCTTC. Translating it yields CASSQDLAGYNEQFF.

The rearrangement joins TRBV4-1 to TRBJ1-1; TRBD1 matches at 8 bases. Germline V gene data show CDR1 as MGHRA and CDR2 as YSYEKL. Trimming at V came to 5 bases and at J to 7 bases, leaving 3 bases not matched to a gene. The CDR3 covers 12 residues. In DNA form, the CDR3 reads TGCGCCAGCAGCGCCGGACAGGGTGAAGCTTTCTTT. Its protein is CASSAGQGEAFF.

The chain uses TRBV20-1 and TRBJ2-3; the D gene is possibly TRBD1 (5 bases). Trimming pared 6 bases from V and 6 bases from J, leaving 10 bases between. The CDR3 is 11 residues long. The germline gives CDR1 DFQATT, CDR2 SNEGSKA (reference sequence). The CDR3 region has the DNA TGCAGTGCCCCAGGGTGGGATACGCAGTATTTT. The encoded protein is CSAPGWDTQYF.

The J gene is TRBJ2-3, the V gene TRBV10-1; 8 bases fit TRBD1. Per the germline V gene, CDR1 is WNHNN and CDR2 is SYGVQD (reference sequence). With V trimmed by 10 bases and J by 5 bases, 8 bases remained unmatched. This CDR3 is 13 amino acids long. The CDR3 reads CATSPRGQDTQYF. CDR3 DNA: TGCGCCACCTCTCCCAGGGGGCAAGATACGCAGTATTTT.